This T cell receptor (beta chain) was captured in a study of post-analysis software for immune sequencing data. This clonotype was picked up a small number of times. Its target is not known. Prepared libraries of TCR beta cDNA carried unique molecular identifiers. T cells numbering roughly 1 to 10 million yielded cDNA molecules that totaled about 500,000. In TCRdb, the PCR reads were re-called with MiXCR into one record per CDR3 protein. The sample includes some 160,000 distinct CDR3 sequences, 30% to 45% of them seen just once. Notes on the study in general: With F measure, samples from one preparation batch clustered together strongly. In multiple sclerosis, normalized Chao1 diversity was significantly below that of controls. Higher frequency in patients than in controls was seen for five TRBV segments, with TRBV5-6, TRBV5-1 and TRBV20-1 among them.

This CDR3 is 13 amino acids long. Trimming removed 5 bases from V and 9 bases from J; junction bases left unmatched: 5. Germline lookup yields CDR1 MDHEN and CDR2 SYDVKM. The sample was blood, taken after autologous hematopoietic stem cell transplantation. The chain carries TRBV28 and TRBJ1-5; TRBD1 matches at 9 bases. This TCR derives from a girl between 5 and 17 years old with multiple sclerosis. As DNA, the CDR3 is TGTGCCAGCAGTGACAGGGGGAATGGGCCCCAGCATTTT. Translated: CASSDRGNGPQHF.